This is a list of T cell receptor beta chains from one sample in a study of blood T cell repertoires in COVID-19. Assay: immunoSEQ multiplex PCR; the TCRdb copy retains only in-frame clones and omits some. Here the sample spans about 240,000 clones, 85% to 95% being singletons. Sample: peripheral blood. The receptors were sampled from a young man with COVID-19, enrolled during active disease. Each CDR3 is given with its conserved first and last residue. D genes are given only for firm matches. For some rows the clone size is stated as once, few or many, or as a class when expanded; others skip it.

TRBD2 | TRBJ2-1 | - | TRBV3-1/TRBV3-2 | CASSQDVGTSTFF | TGTGCCAGCAGCCAAGATGTCGGGACTAGTACATTCTTC
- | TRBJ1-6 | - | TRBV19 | CASRGQGPHSPLHF | TGTGCCAGTAGGGGGCAAGGTCCTCATTCACCCCTCCACTTT
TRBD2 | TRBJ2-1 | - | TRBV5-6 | CASSLLAGAYNEQFF | TGTGCCAGCAGCTTGCTAGCGGGGGCTTACAATGAGCAGTTCTTC
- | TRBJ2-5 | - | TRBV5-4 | CASSLRETQYF | TGTGCCAGCAGCTTGCGGGAGACCCAGTACTTC
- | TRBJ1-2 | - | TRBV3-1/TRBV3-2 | CASSQDGQHYGYTF | TGTGCCAGCAGCCAAGACGGACAGCACTATGGCTACACCTTC
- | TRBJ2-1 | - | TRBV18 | CASSPRSHRQGTYNEQFF | TGTGCCAGCTCACCACGATCTCATCGGCAGGGGACCTACAATGAGCAGTTCTTC
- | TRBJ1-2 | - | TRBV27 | CASSFQSDRTYGYTF | TGTGCCAGCAGTTTCCAGTCAGACAGAACCTATGGCTACACCTTC
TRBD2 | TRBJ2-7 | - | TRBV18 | CASSFFSGGPSYEQYF | TGTGCCAGCTCATTCTTCTCGGGGGGGCCCTCCTACGAGCAGTACTTC
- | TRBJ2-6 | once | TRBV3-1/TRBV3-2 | CASSLKSGSGANVLTF | TGTGCCAGCAGCCTTAAGTCGGGAAGTGGGGCCAACGTCCTGACTTTC
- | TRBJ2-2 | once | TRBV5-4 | CASSLGGQIGELFF | TGTGCCAGCAGCTTGGGGGGGCAAATCGGGGAGCTGTTTTTT
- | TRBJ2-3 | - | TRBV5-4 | CASSSRQARPDTQYF | TGTGCCAGCAGCTCTCGACAGGCCAGACCAGATACGCAGTATTTT
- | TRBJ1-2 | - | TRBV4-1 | CASSPLAANYGYTF | TGCGCCAGCAGCCCGCTAGCAGCTAACTATGGCTACACCTTC
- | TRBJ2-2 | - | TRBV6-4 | CASSDSAGAGSGELFF | TGTGCCAGCAGTGACTCGGCAGGGGCCGGCTCCGGGGAGCTGTTTTTT
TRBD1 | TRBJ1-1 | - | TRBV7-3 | CASSLRQGATEAFF | TGTGCCAGCAGCTTGAGACAGGGGGCCACTGAAGCTTTCTTT
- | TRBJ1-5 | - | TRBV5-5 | CASRVTGNSNQPQHF | TGTGCCAGCAGGGTAACAGGGAATAGCAATCAGCCCCAGCATTTT
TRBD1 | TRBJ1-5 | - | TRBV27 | CASSASYRGGNQPQHF | TGTGCCAGCAGTGCCTCCTACAGGGGGGGCAATCAGCCCCAGCATTTT
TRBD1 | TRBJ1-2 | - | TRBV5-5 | CASSVRQGDGYTF | TGTGCCAGCAGCGTCCGACAGGGCGATGGCTACACCTTC
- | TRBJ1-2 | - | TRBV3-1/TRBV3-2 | CASSQDIRQGSLDYGYTF | TGTGCCAGCAGCCAAGATATTAGGCAGGGTAGCCTCGACTATGGCTACACCTTC
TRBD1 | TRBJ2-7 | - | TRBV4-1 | CASSERTGTSYEQYF | TGCGCCAGCAGCGAACGGACAGGGACCTCCTACGAGCAGTACTTC
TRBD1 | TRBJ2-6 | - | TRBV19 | CASSYRQGSGANVLTF | TGTGCCAGTAGTTACCGACAGGGCTCTGGGGCCAACGTCCTGACTTTC
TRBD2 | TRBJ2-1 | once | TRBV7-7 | CASSLASVGVGGINEQFF | TGTGCCAGCAGCTTAGCATCGGTGGGCGTCGGGGGGATCAATGAGCAGTTCTTC
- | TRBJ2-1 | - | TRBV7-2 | CASSPSGTYNEQFF | TGTGCCAGCAGCCCGAGCGGAACCTACAATGAGCAGTTCTTC
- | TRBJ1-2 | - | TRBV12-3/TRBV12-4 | CASSQVNNYGYTF | TGTGCCAGCAGTCAGGTGAATAACTATGGCTACACCTTC
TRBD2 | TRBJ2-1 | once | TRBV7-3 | CASSPRGKEQFF | TGTGCCAGCAGCCCGCGGGGGAAAGAGCAGTTCTTC
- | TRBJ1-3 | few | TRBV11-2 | CASSLGTGNTIYF | TGTGCCAGCAGTCTCGGGACAGGAAACACCATATATTTT
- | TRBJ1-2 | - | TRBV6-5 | CASSPVRASYGYTF | TGTGCCAGCAGTCCGGTGAGAGCTTCTTATGGCTACACCTTC
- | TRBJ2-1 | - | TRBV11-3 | CASTLGAASSYNEQFF | TGTGCCAGCACCCTAGGGGCGGCTAGCTCCTACAATGAGCAGTTCTTC
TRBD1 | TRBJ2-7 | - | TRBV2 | CASSNGQGLPYEQYF | TGTGCCAGCAGTAACGGACAGGGACTCCCTTACGAGCAGTACTTC
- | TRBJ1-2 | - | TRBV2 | CANQGSVLDGYTF | TGTGCCAACCAGGGGTCGGTCTTGGATGGCTACACCTTC
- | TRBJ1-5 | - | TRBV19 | CASSIRGTMYSNQPQHF | TGTGCCAGTAGTATAAGGGGGACAATGTATAGCAATCAGCCCCAGCATTTT
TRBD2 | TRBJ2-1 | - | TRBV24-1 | CATSDPSGGTGNEQFF | TGTGCCACCAGTGATCCTAGCGGGGGTACCGGCAATGAGCAGTTCTTC
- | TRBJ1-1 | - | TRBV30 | CAWSIDTNTEAFF | TGTGCCTGGAGTATCGACACGAACACTGAAGCTTTCTTT
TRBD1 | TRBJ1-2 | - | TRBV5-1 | CASSMGQAANYGYTF | TGCGCCAGCAGCATGGGACAGGCCGCTAACTATGGCTACACCTTC
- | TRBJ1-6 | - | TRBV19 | CATHRDNNSPLHF | TGTGCCACCCACAGGGACAATAATTCACCCCTCCACTTT
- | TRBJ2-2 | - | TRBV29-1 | CSAQGATNTGELFF | TGCAGCGCTCAGGGTGCAACGAACACCGGGGAGCTGTTTTTT
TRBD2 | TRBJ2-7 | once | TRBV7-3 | CASSSGLAASYEQYF | TGTGCCAGCAGCTCCGGACTAGCGGCCTCCTACGAGCAGTACTTC
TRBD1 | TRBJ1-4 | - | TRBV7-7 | CASSPRLGTGGPPDQEKLFF | TGTGCCAGCAGCCCCAGGCTCGGGACAGGGGGCCCTCCCGACCAGGAAAAACTGTTTTTT
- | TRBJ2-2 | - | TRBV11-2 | CASSSPRIGEGGELFF | TGTGCCAGCAGTTCCCCCCGAATCGGGGAAGGCGGGGAGCTGTTTTTT
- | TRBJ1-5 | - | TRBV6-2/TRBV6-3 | CASSSYRESNQPQHF | TGTGCCAGCAGTTCGTACAGGGAAAGCAATCAGCCCCAGCATTTT
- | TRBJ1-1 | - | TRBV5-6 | CASSLGSGVGAFF | TGTGCCAGCAGCTTGGGATCAGGGGTTGGGGCTTTCTTT
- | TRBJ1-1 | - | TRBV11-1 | CASSLRSGMATEAFF | TGTGCCAGCAGCTTAAGGTCAGGGATGGCCACTGAAGCTTTCTTT
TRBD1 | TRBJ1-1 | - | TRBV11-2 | CASSLTSSGQGRMNTEAFF | TGTGCCAGCAGCTTAACCTCCTCGGGACAGGGGCGCATGAACACTGAAGCTTTCTTT